This T cell receptor beta chain was obtained from a study of blood T cell repertoires in COVID-19. Study at large: Collection of acute and convalescent COVID-19 samples took place in the United States, Italy and Spain.

This CDR3 contains 14 residues. Germline CDR1 reads MNHEY; CDR2 reads SMNVEV (reference sequence). Deletions cut 2 bases from V and 6 bases from J, with 13 bases between. The method was immunoSEQ multiplex PCR; TCRdb's version includes in-frame clones alone and lacks a portion of them. The table lists about 240,000 clones, 65% to 85% of them singletons. Sequenced: peripheral blood. The genes are TRBV27 and TRBJ1-2, with D possibly TRBD1 on 5 matching bases. The TCR comes from a human donor in a cohort sampled during active COVID-19. CDR3 amino acids: CASSLGGANDGYTF. The CDR3 DNA is TGTGCCAGCAGTTTAGGAGGGGCGAACGATGGCTACACCTTC.